This T cell receptor (beta chain) was recovered during a study of blood T cell repertoires in COVID-19. About the study: The United States, Italy and Spain supplied acute and convalescent COVID-19 samples. The analysed material was cDNA or gDNA that came from T cells, B-cell-depleted T cells, or PBMCs.

Original processing methods: Reference gene primer amplification in the assay estimated nucleated cell counts. Sequencing was performed with immunoSEQ multiplex PCR; in TCRdb, only in-frame clones are kept and a portion is missing. That table gives V, J and clone size, and the DNA gave D and trimming. Counted here are 25,000 to 30,000 clones, 80% to 90% occurring once; the ten biggest clones make up around 10%. The CDR3 spans 14 residues. Germline CDR1 KGHSH, CDR2 LQKENI. The V end lost 1 base, the J end lost 1 base, and 7 bases lay between the germline ends. This TCR was recovered from a man in his fifties or sixties with acute or convalescent COVID-19. What was sequenced was peripheral blood. The J gene is TRBJ2-5, the V gene TRBV18; D remains unclear. The CDR3 loop is CASSPRGVQETQYF. The CDR3 coding sequence is TGTGCCAGCTCACCACGAGGAGTCCAAGAGACCCAGTACTTC. Using reference TRBV18 and TRBJ2-5 for the parts outside the CDR3, the full variable domain is NAGVMQNPRHLVRRRGQEARLRCSPMKGHSHVYWYRQLPEEGLKFMVYLQKENIIDESGMPKERFSAEFPKEGPSILRIQQVVRGDSAAYFCASSPRGVQETQYFGPGTRLLVL.